This paragraph reports one T cell receptor beta chain. Its antigen is not identified. This entry is derived from a study of cytomegalovirus exposure and HLA in healthy donors. PCR amplification relied on 60 Vbeta primers (plus 13 Jbeta primers). Using immunoSEQ multiplex PCR, the repertoire was profiled, and TCRdb retains in-frame clones only, with some absent. The sample contains 100,000 to 120,000 clones, 75% to 90% of which appear only once. Study-wide findings and caveats: Donor immune exposure was known only as CMV serostatus. Researchers reported in a later analysis that a missense DCLRE1C variant was tied to TCR beta V- and J-gene trimming. There were some V segments, including TRBV6-2 and TRBV6-3, excluded as indistinguishable. Presence/absence analyses supposed approximately even sequencing depth among donors.

CDR3 length: 15 amino acids. Germline V CDR1 and CDR2: SGDLS, YYNGEE. The trim removed 2 bases at V and 5 bases at J, leaving 9 bases unmatched. The sequence was collected from a man in his forties or fifties in good health and CMV-seronegative. The V and J genes are TRBV9 and TRBJ1-1, with 7 bases identical to TRBD1. Specimen: PBMCs. CDR3 region: CASSVGGRGLTEAFF. As DNA, the CDR3 is TGTGCCAGCAGCGTGGGAGGCAGGGGGTTAACTGAAGCTTTCTTT.